Listed here are 20 T cell receptor beta chains from one sample, sequenced in a study of T cells in Graves' hyperthyroidism and ophthalmopathy. Amplified TCR beta CDR3 regions came from RNA transcripts. TCR CDR3 regions were first amplified by RT-PCR with HTBI primers. TCRdb passed the multiplex PCR reads through MiXCR, listing each CDR3 protein once. The sample has approximately 490,000 distinct CDR3 sequences, approximately 23% seen once. Sequenced material: blood. The receptors stem from a woman between 65 and 79 years old with Graves' ophthalmopathy.

This clonotype was seen more than once but under ten times. The V and J genes are TRBV12-3 or TRBV12-4 and TRBJ2-6; D is undetermined. This CDR3 spans 16 amino acids. With 8 bases removed from V and 1 base from J, the gap between germline ends came to 15 bases. This CDR3 is CASADILHSGANVLTF. The CDR3 nucleotides read TGTGCCAGCGCTGACATCCTACATTCTGGGGCCAACGTCCTGACTTTC.

In its sample, this clonotype was seen a few times. The chain links TRBV2 to TRBJ2-1; 11 bases fit TRBD2. The ends lost 6 bases at V and 7 bases at J; junction bases unmatched: 11. Germline assignment: CDR1 SNHLY and CDR2 FYNNEI. CDR3 length: 16 amino acids. CDR3 sequence (DNA): TGTGCCAGCAGCCAAGCCGGGACTAGCGGTTTTAATGAGCAGTTCTTC. As protein: CASSQAGTSGFNEQFF.

This clonotype was observed a handful of times. The rearrangement joins TRBV14 to TRBJ2-3, with 7 nucleotides matching TRBD2. This CDR3 region has 16 residues. V was pared by 4 bases and J by 3 bases, with 10 bases of the junction left unmatched. CDR1 and CDR2 from the germline V gene are SGHDN and FVKESK. CDR3 amino acids: CASSPLGAGRTDTQYF. As DNA, the CDR3 is TGTGCCAGCAGCCCGTTAGGAGCGGGGCGGACAGATACGCAGTATTTT.

This clonotype was seen a handful of times. The CDR3 sequence: CASSGTSGSHEQFF. DNA for the CDR3: TGTGCCAGCAGTGGGACTAGCGGGAGTCATGAGCAGTTCTTC. The rearrangement joins TRBV9 to TRBJ2-1; 14 bases map to TRBD2. Germline loops: CDR1 SGDLS, CDR2 YYNGEE. V shed 5 bases, J shed 8 bases, and the junction held 3 bases outside the gene matches. CDR3 length: 14 residues.

This clonotype was recorded once. This may be a read error, as it is one base from a much larger clone. The chain carries TRBV2 and TRBJ1-2, with D maybe TRBD1 (6 bases). The CDR3 is 16 amino acids. Germline loops: CDR1 SNHLY, CDR2 FYNNEI. The CDR3 region is CASSLTTGGGLYSYTF. CDR3 nucleotides: TGTGCCAGCAGCCTGACAACTGGGGGGGGCCTCTATAGCTACACCTTC.

This chain uses TRBV12-3 or TRBV12-4 with TRBJ2-7; 12 bases are a match to TRBD2. V shed 10 bases, J shed 7 bases, and the junction held 11 bases outside the gene matches. The CDR3 covers 14 residues. The CDR3 is CATALAGGRGEQYF. The DNA of the CDR3 is TGTGCCACCGCCCTAGCGGGAGGGAGGGGGGAGCAGTACTTC.

This clonotype showed up many times. The chain joins TRBV3-1 to TRBJ2-3; D might be TRBD2 (6 bases). CDR1 LGHDT and CDR2 YNNKEL come from the germline V gene (reference sequence). CDR3 size: 16 residues. V was shortened by 0 bases and J by 0 bases, with 10 bases between the two germline ends. CDR3 sequence: CASSQDWSGSTDTQYF. As DNA, the CDR3 is TGTGCCAGCAGCCAAGATTGGAGCGGGAGCACAGATACGCAGTATTTT.

This clonotype was seen many times. This sequence joins TRBV28 and TRBJ2-7; D perhaps matches TRBD1 (6 bases). This CDR3 spans 14 amino acids. Germline V gives CDR1 MDHEN, CDR2 SYDVKM. V lost 2 bases, J lost 5 bases, and 13 bases lay in between. CDR3 sequence reads: CASSLKTGRNEQYF. DNA for the CDR3: TGTGCCAGCAGTTTAAAGACAGGCAGGAACGAGCAGTACTTC.

V is TRBV3-1 and J is TRBJ2-2; D possibly corresponds to TRBD2 (6 bases). The CDR3 is 14 amino acids. V was trimmed by 0 bases and J by 8 bases, leaving 10 bases between them. The germline V gene encodes CDR1 LGHDT and CDR2 YNNKEL (reference sequence). CDR3 coding DNA: TGTGCCAGCAGCCAAGATAGTGGGAGGGGGGAGCTGTTTTTT. It yields the protein CASSQDSGRGELFF.

This clonotype was observed a handful of times. J is TRBJ2-5 and V is TRBV5-1; D gene ambiguous. Trimming took off 1 base at V and 5 bases at J, with 3 bases between the two ends. The CDR3 contains 11 residues. Germline V gene sequence: CDR1 SGHRS, CDR2 YFSETQ. The CDR3 reads CASSLHETQYF. The CDR3 DNA follows: TGCGCCAGCAGCTTGCATGAGACCCAGTACTTC. The full variable domain, its missing parts supplied by reference TRBV5-1 and TRBJ2-5, is KAGVTQTPRYLIKTRGQQVTLSCSPISGHRSVSWYQQTPGQGLQFLFEYFSETQRNKGNFPGRFSGRQFSNSRSEMNVSTLELGDSALYLCASSLHETQYFGPGTRLLVL.

The sample holds many counts of this clonotype. The chain uses TRBV12-3 or TRBV12-4 and TRBJ2-2, with TRBD2 as a possible D gene (5 bases). This CDR3 comprises 15 residues. V dropped 6 bases and J dropped 0 bases, with 11 bases sitting between them. CDR3 nucleotide sequence: TGTGCCAGCAGACCGAGCGGAGCGAACACCGGGGAGCTGTTTTTT. Its translation: CASRPSGANTGELFF.

The V and J genes are TRBV9 and TRBJ1-4; no reliable D call. Trimming removed 3 bases from V and 10 bases from J, with 13 bases in between. Germline values: CDR1 SGDLS, CDR2 YYNGEE. The CDR3 is 13 residues long. CDR3 amino acids: CASSAQMKGKLFF. DNA of the CDR3: TGTGCCAGCAGCGCTCAAATGAAGGGAAAACTGTTTTTT.

This clonotype was recorded many times. This rearrangement joins TRBV12-3 or TRBV12-4 to TRBJ1-1; 8 bases line up with TRBD1. The CDR3 runs to 15 residues. The trim removed 6 bases at V and 4 bases at J, leaving 10 bases unmatched. The CDR3 here is CASRTTGGKGTEAFF. The DNA of the CDR3 is TGTGCCAGCAGGACCACAGGGGGAAAGGGCACTGAAGCTTTCTTT.

Regarding this clonotype: One end of the junction is discordant with germline, which a read error may explain. The chain couples TRBV6-2 or TRBV6-3 to TRBJ2-1; D possibly corresponds to TRBD2 (6 bases). This CDR3 comprises 16 residues. The V gene's germline CDR1 is MNHEY and CDR2 SVGEGT. CDR3: CASSYLTGSSYNGQFF. In nucleotides, the CDR3 is TGTGCCTCAAGTTACCTTACCGGGAGCTCCTACAATGGGCAGTTCTTC.

At least ten counts were recorded for this clonotype. The CDR3 protein is CASSLDEGGGYNEQFF. The CDR3 coding sequence is TGTGCCAGCAGCTTAGATGAAGGCGGCGGCTACAATGAGCAGTTCTTC. The V call is TRBV11-2, the J call TRBJ2-1; D remains ambiguous. CDR1 and CDR2 (germline): SGHAT, FQNNGV. Trimming took off 0 bases at V and 3 bases at J, with 12 bases between the two ends. The CDR3 has 16 residues. The full variable domain, in which reference TRBV11-2 and TRBJ2-1 provide the parts outside the CDR3, is EAGVAQSPRYKIIEKRQSVAFWCNPISGHATLYWYQQILGQGPKLLIQFQNNGVVDDSQLPKDRFSAERLKGVDSTLKIQPAKLEDSAVYLCASSLDEGGGYNEQFFGPGTRLTVL.

The CDR3 loop reads CASTPGVVNTEAFF. As DNA, the CDR3 is TGTGCCAGTACCCCGGGGGTTGTGAACACTGAAGCTTTCTTT. This chain joins TRBV19 and TRBJ1-1, with D perhaps matching TRBD1 (5 bases). The CDR3 has 14 residues. V lost 7 bases and J 0 bases, leaving 12 bases between the germline ends. Germline CDR1 LNHDA, CDR2 SQIVND (reference sequence).

This chain connects TRBV28 to TRBJ2-7; no reliable D call. Germline CDR1 and CDR2: MDHEN and SYDVKM. The length of the CDR3 is 13 residues. V lost 7 bases to trimming and J lost 4 bases, with 14 bases between them. CDR3 residues: CASTKPGLYEQYF. CDR3 DNA sequence: TGTGCCAGCACAAAGCCCGGGCTTTACGAGCAGTACTTC. Looking up the rest from reference TRBV28 and TRBJ2-7 gives the full variable domain: DVKVTQSSRYLVKRTGEKVFLECVQDMDHENMFWYRQDPGLGLRLIYFSYDVKMKEKGDIPEGYSVSREKKERFSLILESASTNQTSMYLCASTKPGLYEQYFGPGTRLTVT.

This sequence joins TRBV5-8 and TRBJ2-3; tentative D call: TRBD2 (5 bases). The CDR3 contains 15 residues. The V gene lost 4 bases and the J gene lost 0 bases, with 12 bases spanning the gap. In germline, CDR1 is SGHTS, CDR2 YDEGEE. The CDR3 DNA follows: TGTGCCAGCAGCCCCCGGGGTGGGAGCACAGATACGCAGTATTTT. Translated: CASSPRGGSTDTQYF.

The chain combines TRBV7-2 with TRBJ2-7; 7 bases match TRBD2. The CDR3 runs 16 residues. Germline V gives CDR1 SGHTA, CDR2 FQGNSA. Losses at the gene ends were 3 bases for V and 0 bases for J; bases not matched to a gene: 8. CDR3 amino acids: CASSFASGTYSYEQYF. CDR3 coding DNA: TGTGCCAGCAGCTTCGCTAGCGGAACCTACTCCTACGAGCAGTACTTC.

This clonotype was counted ten times or more. V is TRBV7-2 and J is TRBJ2-5; a possible D gene is TRBD2 (6 bases). The CDR3 covers 14 residues. In germline, CDR1 is SGHTA, CDR2 FQGNSA. The V end lost 1 base, the J end lost 2 bases, and 8 bases lay between the germline ends. The DNA for the CDR3 is TGTGCCAGCAGCTTAGGTGGAGGGCAAGAGACCCAGTACTTC. It translates to CASSLGGGQETQYF.